The 20 T cell receptor beta chains reported below all come from one sample, sequenced in a study of blood T cell repertoires in COVID-19 (dated by TCRdb to about 2020). Libraries were built with the immunoSEQ multiplex PCR assay. Sourced from immuneACCESS, this table was stored by TCRdb with only in-frame sequences that have V and J called. A share of the clones is absent; for the studies checked, an unresolved V gene accounts for under half, and the remainder has no known explanation. A total of 100,000 to 150,000 clones appear in this sample, approximately 81% of them only once. The ten biggest clones cover 4.5% to 6% of the sample. The sequencing sample was made of peripheral blood. The receptors derive from a man aged 80 or over with COVID-19, enrolled during active disease.

This chain joins TRBV5-1 and TRBJ2-7; D possibly corresponds to TRBD1 (5 bases). In germline, CDR1 is SGHRS, CDR2 YFSETQ. The CDR3 runs 13 residues. V lost 4 bases and J lost 4, with 12 bases in between. The CDR3 here is CASSGDQGYEQYF. The CDR3 DNA sequence: TGCGCCAGCAGCGGGGATCAGGGATACGAGCAGTACTTC. Full variable domain (missing parts from reference TRBV5-1 and TRBJ2-7): KAGVTQTPRYLIKTRGQQVTLSCSPISGHRSVSWYQQTPGQGLQFLFEYFSETQRNKGNFPGRFSGRQFSNSRSEMNVSTLELGDSALYLCASSGDQGYEQYFGPGTRLTVT.

This rearrangement joins TRBV10-3 to TRBJ2-7; TRBD1 matches 7 bases. V gave up 4 bases and J gave up 3 bases; unmatched junction bases: 3. CDR3 length: 13 amino acids. Germline V gives CDR1 ENHRY, CDR2 SYGVKD. The CDR3 spells CAISGQGIYEQYF. CDR3 in DNA: TGTGCCATCAGTGGACAGGGCATCTACGAGCAGTACTTC.

This clone was found once. This chain uses TRBV28 with TRBJ2-2, with 7 bases fitting TRBD1. The CDR3 is 16 amino acids. V lost 4 bases and J lost 1; bases outside the gene matches: 6. Germline V CDR1 and CDR2: MDHEN, SYDVKM. This chain's CDR3 is CASSSYRGLNTGELFF. The CDR3 bases are TGTGCCAGCAGTTCATACAGGGGCCTGAACACCGGGGAGCTGTTTTTT.

The V call is TRBV2, the J call TRBJ2-3; possibly TRBD1 for D (7 bases). Germline assignment: CDR1 SNHLY and CDR2 FYNNEI. The V end was cut by 6 bases, the J end by 8 bases, with 18 bases between. The CDR3 consists of 14 residues. Written as DNA, the CDR3 is TGTGCCAGCAGGCCTCAGGGGGGAGGTGGTACGCAGTATTTT. It is translated as CASRPQGGGGTQYF. Full variable domain (outside the CDR3, taken from reference TRBV2 and TRBJ2-3): EPEVTQTPSHQVTQMGQEVILRCVPISNHLYFYWYRQILGQKVEFLVSFYNNEISEKSEIFDDQFSVERPDGSNFTLKIRSTKLEDSAMYFCASRPQGGGGTQYFGPGTRLTVL.

V is TRBV28 and J is TRBJ2-3, with 8 bases identical to TRBD2. V dropped 6 bases and J dropped 0; count of bases not matched to a gene: 5. This CDR3 contains 15 residues. CDR1 MDHEN and CDR2 SYDVKM come from the germline V gene. The DNA of the CDR3 is TGTGCCAGCAGCTGGGGACTAGGAAGCACAGATACGCAGTATTTT. Its protein is CASSWGLGSTDTQYF.

The V and J genes are TRBV5-4 and TRBJ2-1, with 9 bases aligning to TRBD2. The CDR3 has 16 residues. The V gene's germline CDR1 is SGHNT and CDR2 YYREEE (reference sequence). Trimming at V came to 2 bases and at J to 2 bases, leaving 5 bases not matched to a gene. This CDR3 reads CASSLESGRTYNEQFF. The CDR3 DNA reads TGTGCCAGCAGCTTAGAAAGCGGGAGGACCTACAATGAGCAGTTCTTC.

This chain uses TRBV3-1 (or the pseudogene TRBV3-2) with TRBJ2-3; the match to TRBD2 covers 8 bases. After removal of 5 bases from V and 1 base from J, the junction contained 5 bases not matched to a gene. This CDR3 region has 15 residues. Looked up from germline, CDR1 is LGHDT and CDR2 is YNNKEL (reference sequence). The CDR3 bases are TGTGCCAGCAGCAAAAGGCGGGGGGGCACAGATACGCAGTATTTT. It yields the protein CASSKRRGGTDTQYF.

The chain couples TRBV28 to TRBJ2-1; D possibly corresponds to TRBD2 (6 bases). Germline loops: CDR1 MDHEN, CDR2 SYDVKM. V gave up 2 bases and J gave up 7 bases, with 9 bases separating them. This CDR3 has 13 residues. The CDR3 spells CASSLRLANEQFF. CDR3 nucleotides: TGTGCCAGCAGTTTAAGGCTAGCGAATGAGCAGTTCTTC.

V gene TRBV7-2 combines with J gene TRBJ2-5, with D possibly matching TRBD1 (6 bases). Germline V gene data show CDR1 as SGHTA and CDR2 as FQGNSA. This CDR3 region has 15 residues. Deletions cut 5 bases from V and 2 bases from J, with 15 bases between. The CDR3, as DNA: TGTGCCAGCAGCCCGACGCGACAGGTGCAAGAGACCCAGTACTTC. Protein product: CASSPTRQVQETQYF.

This chain joins TRBV7-9 and TRBJ1-1; 9 bases are shared with TRBD1. V trimming: 5 bases; J trimming: 5 bases; junction bases outside the gene matches: 12. The germline V gene has CDR1 SEHNR and CDR2 FQNEAQ (reference sequence). The CDR3 totals 16 residues. The CDR3 DNA follows: TGTGCCAGCAGCGACAGGGGGGAAGGGAGACATACTGAAGCTTTCTTT. The encoded protein is CASSDRGEGRHTEAFF.

Remarks on this clone: The sample holds other DNA sequences that translate to the same CDR3. This chain connects TRBV6-5 to TRBJ1-2; a weak D match, TRBD1 (5 bases). Trimming took 6 bases from V and 8 from J, leaving 16 bases between them. Germline V gene lookup returns CDR1 MNHEY and CDR2 SVGAGI. This CDR3 is built from 13 residues. The CDR3, as DNA: TGTGCCAGCAGCCAGCGGACGGAGGGGGGCTACACCTTC. The encoded protein is CASSQRTEGGYTF.

This clone was seen a few times. The chain combines TRBV11-2 with TRBJ2-7, with D perhaps TRBD2 (5 bases). The V and J ends lost 3 bases and 9 bases respectively, with 15 bases between them. The germline CDR1 and CDR2 sequences are SGHAT and FQNNGV. The CDR3 is 13 residues long. CDR3 sequence reads: CASSLDRASGQYF. The DNA for the CDR3 is TGTGCCAGCAGCTTGGACCGGGCCAGCGGGCAGTACTTC.

V usage is TRBV7-2 and J usage is TRBJ2-3; 9 bases map to TRBD2. J gave up 5 bases and V 4 bases, and 10 bases lay outside the gene matches. The CDR3 has 16 residues. Looked up from germline, CDR1 is SGHTA and CDR2 is FQGNSA. CDR3 in DNA: TGTGCCAGCAGCTCCCCTAGCGGGAAGAGGGAAGATACGCAGTATTTT. It translates to CASSSPSGKREDTQYF.

This chain uses TRBV18 with TRBJ2-1, with D perhaps matching TRBD2 (5 bases). The V end lost 1 base, the J end lost 0 bases, and 13 bases lay between the germline ends. This CDR3 spans 17 amino acids. CDR1 KGHSH and CDR2 LQKENI come from the germline V gene. CDR3 residues: CASSPLLTGSSYNEQFF. CDR3 nucleotides: TGTGCCAGCTCACCACTGCTGACGGGGAGCTCCTACAATGAGCAGTTCTTC.

The chain couples TRBV29-1 to TRBJ2-5, with 7 bases identical to TRBD1. With V trimmed by 7 bases and J by 4 bases, 6 bases remained unmatched. The CDR3 is made up of 12 amino acids. Germline loops: CDR1 SQVTM, CDR2 ANQGSEA. Here the CDR3 DNA reads TGCAGCGCCCGACAGGGCCGAGAGACCCAGTACTTC. Translation: CSARQGRETQYF.

As for this clone: Other DNA sequences in the sample encode the same CDR3. V usage is TRBV7-9 and J usage is TRBJ1-1; TRBD1 is a possible D gene (6 bases). CDR1 is SEHNR, CDR2 FQNEAQ, per germline (reference sequence). The CDR3 loop spans 13 amino acids. Trimming removed 1 base from V and 8 bases from J, with 11 bases in between. The CDR3 sequence is CASSLEEGTEAFF. CDR3 coding DNA: TGTGCCAGCAGCTTAGAGGAAGGGACAGAAGCTTTCTTT.

This clone was observed a single time. The CDR3: CASSEWGLAGDLYNEQFF. CDR3 in DNA: TGTGCCAGCAGTGAGTGGGGACTAGCGGGAGACCTCTACAATGAGCAGTTCTTC. The chain uses TRBV2 and TRBJ2-1; 14 positions agree with TRBD2. Germline trimming cut 3 bases from V and 3 bases from J; bases unmatched to any gene: 7. The V gene's germline CDR1 is SNHLY and CDR2 FYNNEI. There are 18 residues in the CDR3.

V and J are TRBV5-1 and TRBJ2-7, with D possibly matching TRBD1 (5 bases). The CDR3 totals 14 residues. Trimming took off 0 bases at V and 3 bases at J, with 10 bases between the two ends. Germline CDR1 and CDR2: SGHRS and YFSETQ. CDR3 amino acids: CASSLDAGRYEQYF. CDR3 DNA: TGCGCCAGCAGCTTGGACGCAGGGCGCTACGAGCAGTACTTC.

J is TRBJ1-5 and V is TRBV30; D remains unclear. In germline, CDR1 is GTSNPN, CDR2 SVGIG (reference sequence). The CDR3 is 12 residues long. The germline V and J ends were trimmed by 0 bases and 9 bases, with 9 bases remaining between them. The CDR3, as DNA: TGTGCCTGGAGTGTATTGAGTGGGCCCCAGCATTTT. It yields the protein CAWSVLSGPQHF.

This clone was counted between two and nine times. The chain carries TRBV28 and TRBJ2-5, with TRBD1 identical over 9 bases. Germline CDR1 MDHEN, CDR2 SYDVKM. The CDR3 is 15 amino acids. V was clipped by 5 bases and J by 4 bases; unmatched bases: 8. CDR3 sequence reads: CASSPLTGGRETQYF. The CDR3 DNA reads as TGTGCCAGCAGTCCCCTCACAGGGGGCCGAGAGACCCAGTACTTC.